Below are 5 T cell receptor beta chains sequenced from a single sample in a study of CD8 T cells in ankylosing spondylitis (dated by TCRdb to 2017 to 2019). Library preparation used 5' RACE. Sequencing relied on an Illumina HiSeq 2500. TCRdb passed the public sequencing reads through fastp at Q25 and MiXCR, retaining productive beta sequences. Rows with one shared CDR3 protein collapse into an entry with the most common genes and DNA. The sample records 300,000 to 400,000 distinct CDR3 sequences, 20% to 25% of which are singletons. Less than 15% of the sample is taken by the ten largest. The sequenced sample consisted of blood, either unsorted or a sorted T cell fraction (not recorded which). These receptors were obtained from a male donor with ankylosing spondylitis or in good health (not recorded which).

Details on this clonotype: One end of the junction is discordant with germline, which a read error may explain. The chain recombines TRBV27 with TRBJ2-7; 8 bases are shared with TRBD2. Germline V CDR1 and CDR2: MNHEY, SMNVEV (reference sequence). The CDR3 is made up of 12 amino acids. CDR3 region: CASPRGGYAQYF. DNA for the CDR3: TGTGCCAGCCCACGCGGGGGGTACGCGCAGTACTTC.

V gene TRBV7-9 combines with J gene TRBJ2-7; tentative D call: TRBD1 (6 bases). The germline V and J ends were trimmed by 7 bases and 0 bases, with 10 bases remaining between them. The CDR3 runs to 13 residues. The germline V gene has CDR1 SEHNR and CDR2 FQNEAQ (reference sequence). The CDR3 DNA sequence: TGTGCCAGCAAGAGACAGGACTCCTACGAGCAGTACTTC. Its protein is CASKRQDSYEQYF. Full variable domain (missing parts from reference TRBV7-9 and TRBJ2-7): DTGVSQNPRHKITKRGQNVTFRCDPISEHNRLYWYRQTLGQGPEFLTYFQNEAQLEKSRLLSDRFSAERPKGSFSTLEIQRTEQGDSAMYLCASKRQDSYEQYFGPGTRLTVT.

This clonotype turned up a few times. The rearrangement uses TRBV20-1 and TRBJ1-4, with no clear D. This CDR3 has 15 residues. The germline CDR1 and CDR2 sequences are DFQATT and SNEGSKA (reference sequence). Trimming pared 0 bases from V and 0 bases from J, leaving 8 bases between. The CDR3 protein is CSAREDRATNEKLFF. CDR3 nucleotides: TGCAGTGCTAGAGAGGACCGTGCAACTAATGAAAAACTGTTTTTT.

This clonotype was counted a single time. The V and J genes are TRBV27 and TRBJ1-2, with no clear D. Germline V gene lookup returns CDR1 MNHEY and CDR2 SMNVEV (reference sequence). Trimming took off 6 bases at V and 0 bases at J, with 14 bases between the two ends. This CDR3 spans 15 amino acids. DNA for the CDR3: TGTGCCAGCAGGCCTGGACGCCTGACTAACTATGGCTACACCTTC. Its translation is CASRPGRLTNYGYTF.

This clonotype came up many times. The chain joins TRBV7-9 to TRBJ1-6; D is unresolved. The V and J ends lost 4 bases and 9 bases respectively, with 16 bases between them. This CDR3 contains 15 residues. Germline V gives CDR1 SEHNR, CDR2 FQNEAQ (reference sequence). Here the CDR3 DNA reads TGTGCCAGCAGCTCCGGGAAGGCGCCGCGTTCACCCCTCCACTTT. Protein sequence: CASSSGKAPRSPLHF.